Reported below is one TCR beta chain. The antigen it binds to is not known. Per-base quality was not reported, and no clone a single base away is much larger than it. This specimen comes from a study of cytomegalovirus exposure and HLA in healthy donors (dated by TCRdb to about 2017). Background for the entire study: According to an earlier analysis of a few hundred of the donors, roughly 180 million T cells yielded some 110 million unique TCR beta sequences and about 280 Gb of sequence data. Among the roughly 390 genotyped donors, around 81% belonged to the genetic ancestry cluster associated with self-reported Caucasian donors. To decide whether each TCR beta V gene segment behaved as functional or pseudogenic, an earlier analysis of several hundred of the donors relied on high-throughput TCR beta sequencing. Donor age, sex, ethnicity and CMV serostatus were compiled together with the repertoire data. A separate validation cohort of over a hundred different subjects was used in addition to the 666-subject first cohort. In the later analysis, no new phenotypic data were used to find candidate immune exposures; instead, reliance was placed on TCR beta sequences and their occurrence across donors. Approximately 330 gigabases of sequencing data and 70 million to 100 million unique TCR sequences made up an early release that covered some 640 HLA-typed donors. Class I and class II HLA loci were covered by the typing at four-digit resolution. In a later genetic analysis, genome-wide SNP genotypes for about three fifths of the roughly 670 donors were used, and that subset was treated as a discovery cohort. To study patterns of TCR occurrence, a later analysis re-analyzed previously published TCR beta repertoires from around 670 donors and added high-resolution HLA genotyping. Because of strong linkage in the cohort, roughly five DR-DQ haplotypes were treated as single units for association and clustering. The T cell repertoires of under 750 subjects were profiled by immunosequencing and related to cytomegalovirus serostatus. Typing coverage differed by locus: A, B, C, DRB1 and DQB1 were typed in roughly 620-640 donors, DQA1 in 500 to 550, DPA1 in around 580, and DPB1 in 472. Among about 360 genotyped donors of the cohort, an average of roughly 240,000 unique TCR beta nucleotide sequences were sequenced per donor, roughly a sixth of them non-productive. The aim of the study was to test whether cataloging public T cell receptors could identify signatures of past pathogen exposure. High-throughput TCR immunosequencing, statistical association of individual TCRs with disease status, and machine learning were combined to predict cytomegalovirus infection status. All discovery cohort repertoires had been generated using a single sequencing platform.

Unmatched junction bases come to 3, with V trimmed by 3 bases and J by 6 bases. From the germline V gene, CDR1 is SGDLS and CDR2 is YYNGEE. The CDR3, cysteine through phenylalanine, is 13 amino acids long. Only CDR3 DNA remains: 39 bases, in frame from the first base. Overall results and qualifications from the work: In a later analysis, most CMV-associated TCR beta chains were found to appear HLA-restricted, with HLA associations seemingly driven largely by CMV exposure. For the cohort, immune exposure information was limited to CMV serostatus. A further reported finding was that TCR beta sequences accurately predicted the HLA-A and HLA-B alleles for most subjects in the first cohort. In both the original and validation cohorts, the classifier was reported to diagnose cytomegalovirus status with high specificity and sensitivity. Strong co-occurrence of HLA alleles, especially DR and DQ, made assigning TCR associations to individual alleles difficult. A later analysis found that HLA-associated TCR beta chains were more clonally expanded and had lower generation probabilities than equally common non-associated chains. A later genetic analysis associated a missense DCLRE1C variant with V-gene and J-gene trimming of TCR beta chains, and an independent cohort replicated the association. In a later analysis, the rate of TCR association differed among HLA loci, with DRB1 alleles having the most associated TCRs and HLA-C alleles having the fewest. Linkage disequilibrium might explain the correlated functional status among segregating V segments, but an unknown experimental factor could not be ruled out. A few of the identified cytomegalovirus-associated TCR beta chains were confirmed in vitro to be specific for cytomegalovirus antigens. A group of highly shared sequence variants was considered likely to be a technical artifact of the sequencing pipeline. A total of roughly 160 TCR beta chains were listed by the study as associated with cytomegalovirus. Most TCR sequences were observed very rarely across donors, whereas some public TCRs were present in many individuals. Because HLA typing was unavailable for some donors at each locus, only the typed subset was used in association tests. Presence/absence analyses assumed roughly uniform sequencing depth across donors, an assumption that may not hold. At a false discovery rate of 0.05, a later analysis linked 15,000 to 20,000 TCR beta sequences to specific HLA alleles. Compared with the roughly 670-donor mean, donors in an Asian-associated ancestry cluster had fewer N-insertions in productive TCRs, according to a later genetic analysis. Because counts were too low, about 18 rarely observed V segments, including chromosome 9 orphons, were excluded from the earlier analysis of 587 of the donors. Several of the top co-occurrence clusters appeared to be linked to parvovirus B19, influenza, CMV and Epstein-Barr virus, according to a later analysis. In an earlier analysis of some 540 of the donors, most TCR beta V segments appeared in productive rearrangements about 87% or about 30% of the time, broadly matching IMGT annotations. The authors suggested that the approach could potentially be extended to other disease states and immunological phenotypes. Some IMGT-functional V segments, including TRBV6-2 and TRBV6-3, could not be distinguished by the 87-base-pair reads and were therefore excluded. This cohort had only TCR beta chains sequenced, and the lack of alpha or paired-chain data limited which features could be detected.

Library generation was performed with the immunoSEQ multiplex PCR assay. For the multiplex PCR, a mixture combining 60 forward primers for TCR Vbeta segments and 13 reverse primers for TCR Jbeta segments was used. Amplification of the CDR3 region of rearranged TCR beta genes was performed with a multiplex PCR assay on genomic DNA. The amplified TCR beta libraries were sequenced on the Illumina HiSeq System as 87-base-pair reads. Per the original workflow: In a later analysis, about 80 million unique TCR beta chains were counted across the 650 to 750 repertoires, and around 11 million of these chains were shared by at least two donors. A nearest-neighbor algorithm error-corrected the raw reads and collapsed the reads into unique sequences, merging closely related sequences to remove PCR and sequencing errors. Alignment of CDR3 sequences to IMGT reference sequences was used to assign V, D and J gene segments. Each retained sequence needed at least a six-nucleotide match to both a V gene segment and a J gene segment. A rearrangement was called productive if the CDR3 had no stop codons and remained in frame with V and J, and every other rearrangement was called non-productive. Following IMGT convention, CDR3 was defined as the stretch from the second conserved V-encoded cysteine to the conserved J-encoded phenylalanine. Sequences without an unambiguous match to a single V gene segment were excluded from the earlier analysis of 500 to 700 of the donors. An earlier analysis of a few hundred of the donors classified V segments as functional when productive rearrangements were above 56.7% and as segregating when the standard deviation between donors was above 5%. A statistical classification framework was developed to diagnose cytomegalovirus status using the catalog of TCR beta chain sequences. A later analysis assigned V and J genes by comparing TCR nucleotide sequences with IMGT/GENE-DB human TR gene sequences. In a later analysis, CDR3 sequences and most-parsimonious VDJ recombination scenarios were assigned using the TCRdist pipeline. In a later analysis, each TCR beta chain was defined by its CDR3 amino acid sequence together with its V-gene family, and reads lacking a unique V-gene family were excluded. A later analysis removed 500 to 600 highly shared, low-generation-probability nucleotide sequences to deal with suspected cross-contamination and a sequencing artifact. In a later analysis, a clonal expansion index was calculated for each public chain from normalized within-repertoire ranks of inferred template counts. A later analysis computed generation probabilities with a VDJ recombination model fitted to out-of-frame rearrangements, and checked the results against IGoR. A later analysis scored TCR-TCR, TCR-HLA and TCR-CMV co-occurrence with hypergeometric tests, applying a repertoire-size bias correction to TCR pairs. To estimate false discovery rates, a later analysis permuted the HLA or CMV assignments 20 times. A later analysis grouped co-occurring TCRs with DBSCAN, adding TCRdist sequence similarity when clustering within HLA-allele-positive subsets. Repertoires with fewer than 30,000 or more than 120,000 public chains were left out of co-occurrence clustering, as were five repertoires with anomalous nucleotide sharing. TCRdb took over this immuneACCESS table, retaining in-frame rearrangements with V and J assigned. Such tables are incomplete; in checked studies, under half of the missing clones stem from an unresolved V gene, and the remainder is unexplained. For V, J and clone size, that table is used; D and trimming come from the DNA. The sample table holds under 200,000 clones, of which about 86% were seen once. The ten largest clonotypes hold less than 0.35% of the sample.

The cohort comprised under 700 healthy bone marrow donors. Cohort members were all nominally healthy when sampled, although unrecorded immune exposures were likely present. The donor tested CMV seronegative, placing the donor among the 350 to 400 seronegative members of the cohort. Every donor gave a peripheral blood sample, and the peripheral blood mononuclear cells from that sample were used for TCR beta sequencing. The Qiagen DNeasy Blood Extraction Kit was used to extract genomic DNA from the blood cell samples. The source of this sequence is a woman in her twenties or thirties in good health and CMV-seronegative. The sample was PBMCs. The V gene is TRBV9 and the J gene is TRBJ2-3, with 8 bases matching TRBD2. The CDR3 protein is CASSARGADTQYF. In nucleotides, the sequence is TGTGCCAGCAGCGCGCGGGGGGCGGATACGCAGTATTTT.